This T cell receptor (beta chain) appears in the sequencing data of a study of response to subunit inactivated influenza vaccine. General study points: It was suggested by the authors that few new T cells are recruited by each seasonal influenza vaccination.

Comment on this clonotype: Antigen: not known.

CDR3 length equals 13 residues. In germline, CDR1 is DFQATT, CDR2 SNEGSKA (reference sequence). J lost 8 bases, V lost 4 bases, and 9 bases had no gene match. MiXCR was run by TCRdb on the RT-PCR reads, yielding one entry per CDR3 protein. The table lists about 500,000 distinct CDR3 sequences, under 8.5% of them singletons. The sample consisted of PBMCs from blood, taken around 2 years after vaccination. The source is a man aged 50 to 69 who received an inactivated influenza vaccine. The J gene is TRBJ1-2, the V gene TRBV20-1; 8 bases align to TRBD1. CDR3 nucleotide sequence: TGCAGTGCTACAAAGTCAGGGGGCGAGGGCTACACCTTC. Residues: CSATKSGGEGYTF.